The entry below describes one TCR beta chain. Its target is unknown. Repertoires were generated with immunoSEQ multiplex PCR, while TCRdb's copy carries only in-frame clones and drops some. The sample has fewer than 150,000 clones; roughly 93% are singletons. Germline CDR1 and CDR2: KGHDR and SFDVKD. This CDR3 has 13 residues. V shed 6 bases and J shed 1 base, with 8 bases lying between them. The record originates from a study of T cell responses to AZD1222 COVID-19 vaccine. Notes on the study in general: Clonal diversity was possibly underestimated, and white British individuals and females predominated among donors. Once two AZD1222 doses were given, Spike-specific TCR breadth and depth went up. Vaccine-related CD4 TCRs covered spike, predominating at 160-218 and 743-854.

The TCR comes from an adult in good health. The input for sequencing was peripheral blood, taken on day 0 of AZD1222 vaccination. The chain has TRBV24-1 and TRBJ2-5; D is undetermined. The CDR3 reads CATSLGSQETQYF. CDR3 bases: TGTGCCACCAGTTTAGGCAGCCAAGAGACCCAGTACTTC.